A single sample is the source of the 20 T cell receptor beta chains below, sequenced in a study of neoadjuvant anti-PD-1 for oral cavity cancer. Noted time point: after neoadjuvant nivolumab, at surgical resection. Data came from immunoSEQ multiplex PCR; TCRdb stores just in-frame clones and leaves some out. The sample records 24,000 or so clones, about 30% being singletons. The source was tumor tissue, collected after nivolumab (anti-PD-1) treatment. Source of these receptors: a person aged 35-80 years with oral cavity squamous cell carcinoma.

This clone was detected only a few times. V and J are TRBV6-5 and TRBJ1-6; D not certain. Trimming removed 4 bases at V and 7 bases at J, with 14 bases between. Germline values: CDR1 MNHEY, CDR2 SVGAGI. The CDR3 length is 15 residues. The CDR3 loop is CASSSPGRGNSPLHF. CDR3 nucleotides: TGTGCCAGCAGTTCCCCGGGCCGAGGGAATTCACCCCTCCACTTT.

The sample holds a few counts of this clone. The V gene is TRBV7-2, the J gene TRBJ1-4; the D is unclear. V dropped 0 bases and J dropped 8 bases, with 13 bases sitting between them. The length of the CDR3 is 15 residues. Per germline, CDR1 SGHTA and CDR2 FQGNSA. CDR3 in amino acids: CASSLARSRTEKLFF. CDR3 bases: TGTGCCAGCAGCTTAGCGCGGAGCAGGACCGAAAAACTGTTTTTT.

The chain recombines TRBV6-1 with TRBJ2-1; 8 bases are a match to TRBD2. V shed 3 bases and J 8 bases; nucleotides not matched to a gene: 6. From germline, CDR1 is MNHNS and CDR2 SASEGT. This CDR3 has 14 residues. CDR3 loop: CASSEGPAGDEQFF. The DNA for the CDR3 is TGTGCCAGCAGTGAGGGCCCAGCGGGGGATGAGCAGTTCTTC.

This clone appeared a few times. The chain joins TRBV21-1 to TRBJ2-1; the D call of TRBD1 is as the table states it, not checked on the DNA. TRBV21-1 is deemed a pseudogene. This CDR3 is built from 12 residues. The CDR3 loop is CASSKEQGIRFF. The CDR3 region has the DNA TGTGCCAGCAGCAAAGAACAGGGGATTCGGTTCTTC.

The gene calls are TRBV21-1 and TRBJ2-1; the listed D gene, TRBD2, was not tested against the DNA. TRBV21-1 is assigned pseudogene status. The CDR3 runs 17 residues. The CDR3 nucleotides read TGTGCCAGCAGCAAAGAGGTGGCCGGACTAGCGTACAATGAGCAGTTCTTC. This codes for CASSKEVAGLAYNEQFF.

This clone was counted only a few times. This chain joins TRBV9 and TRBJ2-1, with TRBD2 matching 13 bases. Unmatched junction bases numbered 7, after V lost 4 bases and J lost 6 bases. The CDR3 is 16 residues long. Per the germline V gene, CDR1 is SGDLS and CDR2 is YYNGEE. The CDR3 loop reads CASSHGGLAGVNEQFF. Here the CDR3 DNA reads TGTGCCAGCAGCCACGGAGGACTAGCGGGAGTCAATGAGCAGTTCTTC.

The CDR3 DNA sequence: TGTGCCAGCAGCTTTCTGCAGGGCACCCTCTACGAGCAGTACTTC. Encoded protein: CASSFLQGTLYEQYF. The chain combines TRBV7-6 with TRBJ2-7; maybe TRBD1 (5 bases). V was clipped by 3 bases and J by 3 bases, with 15 bases between them. CDR1 is SGHVS, CDR2 FNYEAQ, per germline. The CDR3 loop spans 15 amino acids.

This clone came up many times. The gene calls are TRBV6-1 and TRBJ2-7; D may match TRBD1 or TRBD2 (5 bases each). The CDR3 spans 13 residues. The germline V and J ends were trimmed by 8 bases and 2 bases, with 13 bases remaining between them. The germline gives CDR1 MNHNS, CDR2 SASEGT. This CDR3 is CASGERGAYEQYF. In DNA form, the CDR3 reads TGTGCCAGCGGAGAACGAGGGGCCTACGAGCAGTACTTC.

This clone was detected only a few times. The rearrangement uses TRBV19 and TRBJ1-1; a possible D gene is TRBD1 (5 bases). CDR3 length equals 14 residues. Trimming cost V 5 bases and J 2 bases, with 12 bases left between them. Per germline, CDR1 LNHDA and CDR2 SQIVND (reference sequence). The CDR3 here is CASSPTVLNTEAFF. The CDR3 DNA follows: TGTGCCAGTAGTCCGACAGTTCTTAACACTGAAGCTTTCTTT.

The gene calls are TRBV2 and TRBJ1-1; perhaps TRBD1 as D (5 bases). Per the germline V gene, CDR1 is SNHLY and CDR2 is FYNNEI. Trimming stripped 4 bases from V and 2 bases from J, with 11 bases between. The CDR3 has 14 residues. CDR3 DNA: TGTGCCAGCAGTGTCTCGGGGGTAAACACTGAAGCTTTCTTT. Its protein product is CASSVSGVNTEAFF.

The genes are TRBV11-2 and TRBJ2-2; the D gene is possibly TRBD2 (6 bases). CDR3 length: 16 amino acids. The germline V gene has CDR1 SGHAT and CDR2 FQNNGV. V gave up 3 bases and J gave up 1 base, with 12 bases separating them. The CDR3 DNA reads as TGTGCCAGCAGCTTCCGGGGGTACGGGAACACCGGGGAGCTGTTTTTT. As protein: CASSFRGYGNTGELFF. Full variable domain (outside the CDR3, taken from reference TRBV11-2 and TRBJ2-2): EAGVAQSPRYKIIEKRQSVAFWCNPISGHATLYWYQQILGQGPKLLIQFQNNGVVDDSQLPKDRFSAERLKGVDSTLKIQPAKLEDSAVYLCASSFRGYGNTGELFFGEGSRLTVL.

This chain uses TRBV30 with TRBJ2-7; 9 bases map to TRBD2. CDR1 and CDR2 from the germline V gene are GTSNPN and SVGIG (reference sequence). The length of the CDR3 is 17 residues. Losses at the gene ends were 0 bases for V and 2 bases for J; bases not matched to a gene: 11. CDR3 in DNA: TGTGCCTGGAGTGTATGGGTCCCCCAGCGGGGGGCCTACGAGCAGTACTTC. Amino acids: CAWSVWVPQRGAYEQYF.

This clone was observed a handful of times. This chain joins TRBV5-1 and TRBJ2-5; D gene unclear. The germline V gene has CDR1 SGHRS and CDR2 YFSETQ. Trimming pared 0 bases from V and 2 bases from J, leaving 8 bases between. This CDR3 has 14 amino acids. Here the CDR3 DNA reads TGCGCCAGCAGCTTGGTATTGGGGCAAGAGACCCAGTACTTC. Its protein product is CASSLVLGQETQYF.

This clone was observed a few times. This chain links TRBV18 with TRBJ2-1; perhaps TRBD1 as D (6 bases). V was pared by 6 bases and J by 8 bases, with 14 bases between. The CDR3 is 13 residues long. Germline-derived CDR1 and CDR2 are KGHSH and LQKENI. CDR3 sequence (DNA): TGTGCCAGCTCGCAACAGGGTTACGATGAGCAGTTCTTC. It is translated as CASSQQGYDEQFF.

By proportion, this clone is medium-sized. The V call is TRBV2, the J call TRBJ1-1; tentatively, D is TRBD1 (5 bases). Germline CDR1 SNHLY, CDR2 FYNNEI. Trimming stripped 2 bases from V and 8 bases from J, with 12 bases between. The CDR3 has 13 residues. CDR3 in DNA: TGTGCCAGCAGTGAATCTGACAGAATGGAAGCTTTCTTT. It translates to CASSESDRMEAFF.

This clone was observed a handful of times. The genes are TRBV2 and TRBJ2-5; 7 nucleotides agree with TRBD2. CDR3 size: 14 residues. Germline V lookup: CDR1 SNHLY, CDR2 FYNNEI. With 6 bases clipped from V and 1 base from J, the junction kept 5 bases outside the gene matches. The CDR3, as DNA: TGTGCCAGCAGGGGCGGGAGACTCCAAGAGACCCAGTACTTC. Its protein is CASRGGRLQETQYF.

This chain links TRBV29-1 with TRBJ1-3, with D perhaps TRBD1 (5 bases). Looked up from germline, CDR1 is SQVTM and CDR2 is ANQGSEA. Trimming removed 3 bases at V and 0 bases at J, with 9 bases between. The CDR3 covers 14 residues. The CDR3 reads CSVDPGRSGNTIYF. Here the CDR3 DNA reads TGCAGCGTTGATCCAGGGCGCTCTGGAAACACCATATATTTT.

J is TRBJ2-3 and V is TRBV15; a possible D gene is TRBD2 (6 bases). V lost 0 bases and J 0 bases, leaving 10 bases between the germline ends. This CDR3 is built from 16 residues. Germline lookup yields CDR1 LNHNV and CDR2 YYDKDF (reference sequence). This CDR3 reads CATSREGGDSTDTQYF. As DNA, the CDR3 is TGTGCCACCAGCAGAGAAGGCGGGGACAGCACAGATACGCAGTATTTT.

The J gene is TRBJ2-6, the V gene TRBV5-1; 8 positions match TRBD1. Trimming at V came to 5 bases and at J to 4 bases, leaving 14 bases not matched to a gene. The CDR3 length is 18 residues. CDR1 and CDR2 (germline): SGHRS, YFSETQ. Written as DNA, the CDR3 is TGCGCCAGCAGTTTGACTGGACAGGGCCAAGCGGGGGCCAACGTCCTGACTTTC. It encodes CASSLTGQGQAGANVLTF.

CDR3 region: CAISESVSVFNYGYTF. The DNA of the CDR3 is TGTGCCATCAGTGAGTCGGTGTCAGTCTTCAACTATGGCTACACCTTC. The chain carries TRBV10-3 and TRBJ1-2; D is unclear. The CDR3 runs 16 residues. Trimming took 0 bases from V and 2 from J, leaving 13 bases between them. Germline CDR1 ENHRY, CDR2 SYGVKD.